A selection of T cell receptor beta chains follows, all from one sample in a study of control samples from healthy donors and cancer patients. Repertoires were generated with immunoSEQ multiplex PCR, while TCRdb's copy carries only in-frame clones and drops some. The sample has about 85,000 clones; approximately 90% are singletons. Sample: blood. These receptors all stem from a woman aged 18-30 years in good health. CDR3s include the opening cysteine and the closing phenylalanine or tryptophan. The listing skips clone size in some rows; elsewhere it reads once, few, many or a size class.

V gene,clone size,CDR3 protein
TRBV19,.,CASSIDVAGTYGYTF
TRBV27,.,CASSLYVGGEAFF
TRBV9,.,CASSSPSGNTIYF
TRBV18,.,CASSLGTASTYEQYF
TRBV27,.,CASSSTGGYGYTF
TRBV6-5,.,CASSEGSPNTEAFF
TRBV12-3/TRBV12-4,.,CASSLSQADTQYF
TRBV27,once,CASSPSTGVVSYEQYF
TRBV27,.,CASSRQNSQGLHRLLSYNEQFF
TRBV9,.,CASSVAGQGGYNEQFF
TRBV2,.,CASSANSGASTDTQYF
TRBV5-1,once,CASSSGEYNQPQHF
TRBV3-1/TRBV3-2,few,CASSQDGAYTEAFF
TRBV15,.,CATSTGTSGGHYEQYF
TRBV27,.,CASSHRVGNEQFF
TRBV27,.,CASTPRGGSTQYF
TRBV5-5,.,CASSLVVTVNTEAFF
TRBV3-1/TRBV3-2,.,CASSQVPARGTEAFF
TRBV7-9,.,CASSPPLGAAGNTIYF
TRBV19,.,CARGQGEWEQYF
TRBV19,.,CASSNRDRLEAFF
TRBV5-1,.,CASSWTGTDSYEQYF
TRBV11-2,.,CASSLNPGQGINYGYTF
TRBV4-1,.,CASSQVEAAGVYGYTF
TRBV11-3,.,CASSLEGRPGELFF
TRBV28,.,CASSSLGQGYGYTF
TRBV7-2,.,CASSLDNSPLHF
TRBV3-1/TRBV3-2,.,CASGDNEQFF
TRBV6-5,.,CASSSYSGRTEAFF
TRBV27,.,CASSPGTGPSHPPFSNQPQHF
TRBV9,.,CASSVDPPGNTQYF
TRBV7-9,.,CASSPAGIDNSPLHF
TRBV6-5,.,CASRDDPRVGYTF
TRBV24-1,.,CATLSNEGYRAFF
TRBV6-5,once,CASSYSRYLEKLFF
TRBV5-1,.,CASSRGQGDGYTF
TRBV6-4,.,CASSDSIADTQYF
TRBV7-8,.,CASSLVDRANTEAFF
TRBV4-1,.,CASSQTVTTGDVNNEQFF
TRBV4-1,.,CASSQVPSGGETDTQYF
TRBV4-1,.,CASSQVQERSQHF
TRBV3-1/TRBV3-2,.,CASSQLGTRNEQFF
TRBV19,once,CASSIETGVAYGYTF
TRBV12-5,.,CASGLVLGRGSYEQYF
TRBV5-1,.,CASSSREFGGTGELFF
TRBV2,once,CASSFGCGVDTEAFF
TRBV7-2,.,CASSRSRENIQYF
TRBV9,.,CASSVAVFNSPLHF
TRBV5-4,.,CASSPPGGASGNTIYF
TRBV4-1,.,CASSRVLGQSYEQYF
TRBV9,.,CASSVVGLAGIPGSYNEQFF
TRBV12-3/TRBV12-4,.,CASSLGATYEQYF
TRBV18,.,CASTPGPTAADTEAFF
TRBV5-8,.,CASSLGGPLGGYTF
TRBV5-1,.,CASSLWSGDYNEQFF
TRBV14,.,CASRKQGFGEQYF
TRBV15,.,CATSRDIFYGYTF
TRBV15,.,CATRPKILVGGAGQPQHF
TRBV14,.,CASSQEARGTQYF
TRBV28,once,CASSSYVDSSGNTIYF